This TCR beta chain stems from a study of human T cells and chemical hapten exposure. Time point of the sample: patch test 3, about 24 weeks after DPC sensitization. Indicated treatment: therapeutic diphenylcyclopropenone sensitization with weekly scalp DPC. Someone pulled total RNA out of unfractionated whole blood. Study processing details: Samples ranged from about 23,224 to 690,600 TCRs, with a median of about 96,000. TCRdb independently ran MiXCR on the RACE reads; one entry per CDR3 protein. The authors' filters were not applied to this entry. The sample shows about 52,000 distinct CDR3 sequences, 9.9% of them seen only once. The clonotype comes from a woman aged 35 to 49 with alopecia areata. Some clones in this sample may be carry-over from other donors' samples. The sequencing used whole blood, collected in connection with sensitization to the hapten diphenylcyclopropenone (DPC).

CDR3 region: CASSLAGTGNTEAFF. CDR3 in DNA: TGCGCCAGCAGCCTTGCCGGGACAGGGAACACTGAAGCTTTCTTT. This chain links TRBV4-1 with TRBJ1-1; 8 bases fit TRBD1. The CDR3 covers 15 residues. Trimming at V came to 4 bases and at J to 1 base, leaving 5 bases not matched to a gene. Germline V lookup: CDR1 MGHRA, CDR2 YSYEKL.